The 7 T cell receptor beta chains in this list originate from one sample, sequenced in a study of cytomegalovirus exposure and HLA in healthy donors. The assay was immunoSEQ multiplex PCR, and TCRdb's table has in-frame clones only and misses some. This sample has over 150,000 clones; roughly four fifths occur once, and the top ten carry roughly 2.8%. Input material: PBMCs. The receptor set was obtained from a woman younger than 30 in good health and CMV-seropositive.

This chain uses TRBV2 with TRBJ1-4, with TRBD1 matching over 7 bases. Trimming took 5 bases from V and 7 from J; bases not matched to a gene: 16. The CDR3 loop spans 17 amino acids. Germline CDR1 is SNHLY and CDR2 is FYNNEI. For the CDR3, the DNA is TGTGCCAGCAGTCTGACGACAGGACAGGCAAGAGGTGAAAAACTGTTTTTT. Translating it yields CASSLTTGQARGEKLFF.

This clone was found once. V is TRBV7-3 and J is TRBJ2-3, with TRBD2 matching 7 bases. The CDR3 runs 12 residues. Losses at the gene ends were 5 bases for V and 6 bases for J; bases not matched to a gene: 2. CDR1 and CDR2 (germline): SGHTA, FQGTGA. The DNA for the CDR3 is TGTGCCAGCAGCCCGGGGGGTGATACGCAGTATTTT. Its translation is CASSPGGDTQYF.

V is TRBV19 and J is TRBJ1-2; 9 nucleotides align to TRBD1. Per germline, CDR1 LNHDA and CDR2 SQIVND (reference sequence). The CDR3 extends over 14 amino acids. V gave up 5 bases and J gave up 4 bases; unmatched junction bases: 5. CDR3 in DNA: TGTGCCAGTAGTGTGGGACAGGGTCCCTATGGCTACACCTTC. Encoded protein: CASSVGQGPYGYTF.

The chain carries TRBV11-3 and TRBJ1-2, with TRBD1 identical over 8 bases. The CDR3 extends over 13 amino acids. Germline lookup yields CDR1 SGHNT and CDR2 YENEEA. J gave up 4 bases and V 5 bases, and 3 bases lay outside the gene matches. CDR3 in amino acids: CASSPGTGYGYTF. CDR3 coding DNA: TGTGCCAGCAGCCCCGGGACAGGCTATGGCTACACCTTC.

The V call is TRBV19, the J call TRBJ1-1; no clear D gene. V was pared by 5 bases and J by 2 bases, with 15 bases between. CDR1 and CDR2 (germline): LNHDA, SQIVND (reference sequence). CDR3 length equals 15 residues. The CDR3 DNA reads as TGTGCCAGTAGTCCCTACGCGAGGGATAACACTGAAGCTTTCTTT. Protein product: CASSPYARDNTEAFF.

The V gene is TRBV6-1, the J gene TRBJ2-3; TRBD2 aligns across 8 bases. Trimming cost V 10 bases and J 4 bases; bases outside gene matches: 13. Germline values: CDR1 MNHNS, CDR2 SASEGT. The CDR3 consists of 15 residues. For the CDR3, the DNA is TGTGCCACCCGTAATCCGGGGGGGATGTCAGATACGCAGTATTTT. Translating it yields CATRNPGGMSDTQYF.

V usage is TRBV11-2 and J usage is TRBJ2-7; tentative D call: TRBD2 (5 bases). Germline loops: CDR1 SGHAT, CDR2 FQNNGV. This CDR3 has 13 residues. V was shortened by 5 bases and J by 5 bases, with 13 bases between the two germline ends. The CDR3 DNA reads as TGTGCCAGCAGCGGATCCCGACTAAACGAGCAGTACTTC. It is translated as CASSGSRLNEQYF.